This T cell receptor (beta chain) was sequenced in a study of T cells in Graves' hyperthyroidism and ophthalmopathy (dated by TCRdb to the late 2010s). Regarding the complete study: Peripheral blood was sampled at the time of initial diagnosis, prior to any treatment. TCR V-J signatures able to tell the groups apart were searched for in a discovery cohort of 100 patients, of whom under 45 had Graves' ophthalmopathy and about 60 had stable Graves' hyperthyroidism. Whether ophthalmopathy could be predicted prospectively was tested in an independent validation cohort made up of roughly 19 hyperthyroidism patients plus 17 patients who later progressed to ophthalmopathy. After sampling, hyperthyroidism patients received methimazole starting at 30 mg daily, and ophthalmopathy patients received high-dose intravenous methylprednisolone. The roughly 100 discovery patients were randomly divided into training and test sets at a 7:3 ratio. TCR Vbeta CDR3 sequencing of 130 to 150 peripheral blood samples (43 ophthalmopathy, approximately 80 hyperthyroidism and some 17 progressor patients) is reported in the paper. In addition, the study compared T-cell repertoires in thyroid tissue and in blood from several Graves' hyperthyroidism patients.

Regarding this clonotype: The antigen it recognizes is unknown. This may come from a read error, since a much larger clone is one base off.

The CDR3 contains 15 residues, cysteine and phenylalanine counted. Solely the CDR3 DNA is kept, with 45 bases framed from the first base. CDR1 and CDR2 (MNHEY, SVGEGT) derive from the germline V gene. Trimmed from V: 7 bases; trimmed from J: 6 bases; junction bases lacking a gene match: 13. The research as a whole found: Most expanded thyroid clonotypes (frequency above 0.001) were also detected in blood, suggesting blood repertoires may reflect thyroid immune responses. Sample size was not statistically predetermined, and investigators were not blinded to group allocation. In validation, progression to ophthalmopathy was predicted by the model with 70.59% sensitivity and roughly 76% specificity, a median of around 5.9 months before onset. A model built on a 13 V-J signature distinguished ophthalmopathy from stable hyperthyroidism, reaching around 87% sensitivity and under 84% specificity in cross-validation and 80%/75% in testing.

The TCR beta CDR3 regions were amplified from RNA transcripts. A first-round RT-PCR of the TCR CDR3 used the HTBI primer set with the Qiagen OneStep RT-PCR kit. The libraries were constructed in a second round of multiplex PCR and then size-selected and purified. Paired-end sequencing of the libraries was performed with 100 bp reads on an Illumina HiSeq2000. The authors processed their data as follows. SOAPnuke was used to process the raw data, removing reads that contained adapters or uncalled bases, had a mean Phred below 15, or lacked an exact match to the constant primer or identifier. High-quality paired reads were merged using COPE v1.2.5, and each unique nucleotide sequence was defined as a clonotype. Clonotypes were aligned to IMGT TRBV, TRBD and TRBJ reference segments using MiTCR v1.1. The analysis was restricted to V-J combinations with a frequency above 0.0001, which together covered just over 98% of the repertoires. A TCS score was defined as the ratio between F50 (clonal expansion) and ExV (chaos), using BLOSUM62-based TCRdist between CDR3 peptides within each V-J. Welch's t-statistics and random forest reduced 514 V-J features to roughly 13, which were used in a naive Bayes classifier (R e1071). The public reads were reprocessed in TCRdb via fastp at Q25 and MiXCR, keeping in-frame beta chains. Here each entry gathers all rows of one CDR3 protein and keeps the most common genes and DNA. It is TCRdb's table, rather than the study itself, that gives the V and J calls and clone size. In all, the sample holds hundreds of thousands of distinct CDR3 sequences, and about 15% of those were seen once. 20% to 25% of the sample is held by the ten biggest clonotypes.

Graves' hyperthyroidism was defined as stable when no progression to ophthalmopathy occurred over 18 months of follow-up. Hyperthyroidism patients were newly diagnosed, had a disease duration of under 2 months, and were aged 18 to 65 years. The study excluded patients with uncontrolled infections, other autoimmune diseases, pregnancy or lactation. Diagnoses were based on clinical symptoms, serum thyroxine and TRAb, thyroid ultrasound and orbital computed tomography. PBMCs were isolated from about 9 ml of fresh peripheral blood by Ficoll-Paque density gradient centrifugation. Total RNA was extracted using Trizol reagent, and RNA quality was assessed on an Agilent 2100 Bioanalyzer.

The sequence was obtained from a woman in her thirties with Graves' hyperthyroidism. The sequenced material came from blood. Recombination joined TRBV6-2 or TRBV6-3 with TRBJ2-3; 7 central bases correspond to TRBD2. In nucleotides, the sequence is TGTGCCAGCACCCCGGGCGGGAGTAACACGGATACGCAGTATTTT. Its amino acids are CASTPGGSNTDTQYF.